This T cell receptor (beta chain) came from a study of siplizumab effects on memory and regulatory T cells (dated by TCRdb to between 2018 and 2021). In terms of the full investigation: The study looked at the effect of siplizumab, an anti-CD2 antibody, on alloreactive T-cell subsets in allogeneic mixed lymphocyte reactions made from human PBMCs. Points the paper makes about the study in general: Whether proliferating Tregs from siplizumab cultures actually had suppressive function was not functionally confirmed. About 80-96% of proliferating CD4+ or CD8+ clones could not be given a naive or memory phenotype. Greater diversity appeared to be present in unstimulated naive T cells than in memory T cells, and a substantial contribution to the alloresponse seemed to be made by naive cells. Among mappable alloreactive CD4+ clones, an average Treg-derived fraction of about 70% was observed with siplizumab, compared with 26.9% in control reactions. Because sequences below about 10^-5 frequency were poorly captured, only a minor fraction of alloreactive clones could be mapped to unstimulated subsets. Siplizumab significantly lowered the cumulative frequency of alloreactive sequences that could be traced to unstimulated CD4+ memory T cells.

From the cysteine up to the phenylalanine, the CDR3 has a length of 14 residues. This entry keeps only the CDR3 DNA: 42 bases, framed from base 1. At the junction V is shortened by 4 bases and J by 10 bases, with 15 bases in between. Taken from the germline V gene, the CDR1 and CDR2 loops are SGHDT and YYEEEE. Libraries were constructed by the immunoSEQ multiplex PCR assay. Around 94,000 TCR templates per sample were assayed on the deep sequencing platform. Genomic DNA extracted from sorted T cells was used for TCRbeta CDR3 sequencing. As for how the authors treated the data: The R programming language was used for clonal analysis of TCRbeta CDR3 data. Comparing unstimulated samples against CFSE-low samples taken after the reaction was how alloreactive CD4+ and CD8+ clones were defined. By matching sequences to the repertoires of sorted unstimulated Treg and non-Treg cells, each alloreactive CD4+ clone was assigned a regulatory or non-regulatory origin. TCRdb re-hosts the immuneACCESS table, in-frame sequences only. Its copies lack some clones; in the studies checked, an unresolved V gene accounts for under half of them, and the cause for the rest is not known. That table supplies the V and J calls and clone size; D and trimming were determined from the DNA. In this sample the table shows more than 95,000 clones, about 94% of which occur a single time. The ten largest account for 0.62% of the sample.

Sorted unstimulated T cells and proliferating T cells recovered from mixed lymphocyte reactions were subjected to TCRbeta CDR3 sequencing. Fresh whole blood from fewer than twelve HLA-typed healthy donors was used to isolate PBMCs. Unstimulated CD4+ regulatory T cells were FACS-sorted to map the origin of alloreactive clones. As regards this clone: Its cognate antigen has yet to be identified. No base-level quality is on record; no much larger clone is a single base apart.

This clonotype was sampled from a human donor in good health. Sequencing used Tregs sorted from blood. This chain joins TRBV5-6 to TRBJ1-6, with TRBD1 perhaps the D gene, on 5 matching bases. The CDR3 region has the sequence CASSPKDIYSPLHF. The sequenced DNA is TGTGCCAGCAGCCCCAAGGACATCTACTCACCCCTCCACTTT.